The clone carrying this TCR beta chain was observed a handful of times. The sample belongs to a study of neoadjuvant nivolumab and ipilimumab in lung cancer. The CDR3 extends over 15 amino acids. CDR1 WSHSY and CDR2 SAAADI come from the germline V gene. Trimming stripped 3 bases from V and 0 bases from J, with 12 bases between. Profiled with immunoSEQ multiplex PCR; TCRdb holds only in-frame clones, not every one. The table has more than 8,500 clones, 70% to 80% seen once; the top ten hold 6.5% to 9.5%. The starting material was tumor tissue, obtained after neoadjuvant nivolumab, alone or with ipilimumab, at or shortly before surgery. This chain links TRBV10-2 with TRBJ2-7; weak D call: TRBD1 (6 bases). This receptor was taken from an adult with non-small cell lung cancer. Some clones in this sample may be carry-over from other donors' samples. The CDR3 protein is CASSDRDISSYEQYF. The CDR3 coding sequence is TGCGCCAGCAGTGACCGGGACATAAGCTCCTACGAGCAGTACTTC.